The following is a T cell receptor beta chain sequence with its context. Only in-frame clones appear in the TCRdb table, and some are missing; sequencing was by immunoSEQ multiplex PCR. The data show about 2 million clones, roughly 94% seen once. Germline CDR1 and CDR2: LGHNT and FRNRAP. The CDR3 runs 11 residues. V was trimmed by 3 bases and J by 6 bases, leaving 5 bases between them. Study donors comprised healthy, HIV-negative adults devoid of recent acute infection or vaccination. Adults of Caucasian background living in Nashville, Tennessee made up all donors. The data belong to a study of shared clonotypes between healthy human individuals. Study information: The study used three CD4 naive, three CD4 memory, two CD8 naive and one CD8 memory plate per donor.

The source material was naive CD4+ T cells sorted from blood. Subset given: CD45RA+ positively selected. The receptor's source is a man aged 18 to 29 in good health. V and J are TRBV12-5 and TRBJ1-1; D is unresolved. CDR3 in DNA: TGTGCTAGTGGTTTTGGATCTGAAGCTTTCTTT. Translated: CASGFGSEAFF. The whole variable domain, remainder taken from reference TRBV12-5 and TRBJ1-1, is DARVTQTPRHKVTEMGQEVTMRCQPILGHNTVFWYRQTMMQGLELLAYFRNRAPLDDSGMPKDRFSAEMPDATLATLKIQPSEPRDSAVYFCASGFGSEAFFGQGTRLTVV.